This TCR beta chain was retrieved from a study of T cell responses to AZD1222 COVID-19 vaccine. In the study overall: Second-dose recipients at about 4 or about 12 weeks were treated as one pooled group.

On this clone: The antigen is not known.

General study points: There were repertoire samples only from the period after the peak T cell response. A mostly white British donor set with more females was recruited, and clonal diversity was possibly underestimated. Nearly half of spike-specific TCRs reportedly target unmutated variant regions.

Germline lookup yields CDR1 GTSNPN and CDR2 SVGIG (reference sequence). V was trimmed by 8 bases and J by 8 bases, leaving 15 bases between them. The CDR3 has 12 residues. Data came from immunoSEQ multiplex PCR; TCRdb stores just in-frame clones and leaves some out. The data contain under 95,000 clones, approximately 88% of them singletons. The receptor was derived from an adult in good health. This chain uses TRBV30 with TRBJ1-4, with D perhaps TRBD1 (6 bases). This material consisted of peripheral blood, taken on day 0 of AZD1222 vaccination. The CDR3 nucleotides read TGTGCCCGAGGACAGTCAGGCGAAAAACTGTTTTTT. It specifies CARGQSGEKLFF.